Below are 7 T cell receptor beta chains sequenced from a single sample in a study of CD8+ T cells in alopecia areata. Extracted RNA was reverse transcribed, and the resulting cDNA served as sequencing template. Generated by immunoSEQ multiplex PCR, the TCRdb table keeps only in-frame clones and is missing some. This sample carries 120,000 to 150,000 clones, roughly 48% of them seen once, and the ten largest clones take around 7%. The specimen sequenced was CD4+ T cells sorted from blood. These receptors came from a human donor with alopecia areata.

As regards this clone: Within the sample, other DNA sequences also encode this same CDR3. This chain joins TRBV11-2 and TRBJ2-1; 9 bases are shared with TRBD2. J lost 4 bases, V lost 1 base, and 2 bases had no gene match. CDR1 is SGHAT, CDR2 FQNNGV, per germline. CDR3 length: 15 amino acids. This chain's CDR3 is CASSLGLAGYNEQFF. In DNA form, the CDR3 reads TGTGCCAGCAGCTTAGGCCTAGCGGGATACAATGAGCAGTTCTTC.

This clone was detected only a few times. This rearrangement joins TRBV7-9 to TRBJ2-3; D gene ambiguous. Germline loops: CDR1 SEHNR, CDR2 FQNEAQ (reference sequence). V shed 2 bases and J shed 6 bases, with 12 bases lying between them. The CDR3 runs to 14 residues. DNA of the CDR3: TGTGCCAGCAGCTTACTTAGCAGTGTGGATACGCAGTATTTT. It translates to CASSLLSSVDTQYF.

V usage is TRBV28 and J usage is TRBJ1-5, with D uncertain. This CDR3 has 12 amino acids. Deletions cut 7 bases from V and 12 bases from J, with 16 bases between. Germline V gene data show CDR1 as MDHEN and CDR2 as SYDVKM. The CDR3 DNA follows: TGTGCCAGCATAAGTATAGCCGCAGTCCAGCATTTT. Translation gives CASISIAAVQHF.

The chain combines TRBV27 with TRBJ2-7; D gene uncertain. The CDR3 is 13 amino acids. Trimming removed 7 bases from V and 7 bases from J, with 17 bases in between. CDR1 is MNHEY, CDR2 SMNVEV, per germline (reference sequence). The CDR3, as DNA: TGTGCCAGCAACCGTCGAGGCTGGGGAGAGCAGTACTTC. Translating it yields CASNRRGWGEQYF.

The V call is TRBV30, the J call TRBJ1-2; 7 nucleotides agree with TRBD1. This CDR3 region has 13 residues. V shed 1 base and J 7 bases; nucleotides not matched to a gene: 6. Germline loops: CDR1 GTSNPN, CDR2 SVGIG (reference sequence). The CDR3 spells CAWSETGITGYTF. The CDR3 nucleotides are TGTGCCTGGAGTGAGACAGGGATTACTGGCTACACCTTC.

The chain has TRBV6-5 and TRBJ2-2, with D hard to call. The CDR3 extends over 13 amino acids. Germline-derived CDR1 and CDR2 are MNHEY and SVGAGI. V dropped 3 bases and J dropped 6 bases, with 8 bases sitting between them. CDR3 DNA sequence: TGTGCCAGCAGTTATAGGCCCGCCGGGGAGCTGTTTTTT. It encodes CASSYRPAGELFF.

This sequence joins TRBV29-1 and TRBJ1-5; the D gene is possibly TRBD1 (5 bases). With 4 bases removed from V and 4 bases from J, the gap between germline ends came to 11 bases. The CDR3 covers 13 residues. Germline V lookup: CDR1 SQVTM, CDR2 ANQGSEA. The CDR3 DNA reads as TGCAGCGTTGGGGGACGGGGAAATCAGCCCCAGCATTTT. It encodes CSVGGRGNQPQHF. The entire variable domain, with the rest obtained from reference TRBV29-1 and TRBJ1-5, is as follows: SAVISQKPSRDICQRGTSLTIQCQVDSQVTMMFWYRQQPGQSLTLIATANQGSEATYESGFVIDKFPISRPNLTFSTLTVSNMSPEDSSIYLCSVGGRGNQPQHFGDGTRLSIL.